This T cell receptor beta chain emerged from a study of shared clonotypes between healthy human individuals. Study as a whole: The donor group consisted of a couple of women and a few men, aged 18 to 49.

The data were produced by immunoSEQ multiplex PCR, yet TCRdb's version contains in-frame clones alone and is incomplete. Among over 2 million clones listed, roughly 95% were seen once. Germline loops: CDR1 SGDLS, CDR2 YYNGEE. The CDR3 is made up of 17 amino acids. V lost 4 bases and J lost 4, with 20 bases in between. The naive CD8 population came from CD45RO-negative cells selected for CCR7, without terminally differentiated effector memory CD45RA+ cells. The count of this clone is one. What it recognizes is unknown. Study-level points and caveats: With a handful of donors compared, around 5% of naive CD4 clonotypes were shared. As a rule, naive subsets had a larger estimated richness than memory subsets. Donor clonotype sharing was expected to depend on sequencing depth.

The source of this sequence is a young man in good health. The chain joins TRBV9 to TRBJ2-2; a possible D gene is TRBD2 (5 bases). The source material was naive CD8+ T cells sorted from blood. The CDR3 region has the DNA TGTGCCAGCAGCCAAGAGGTGAGGGTAGTGAGCACCGGGGAGCTGTTTTTT. Protein product: CASSQEVRVVSTGELFF.